The clone carrying this T cell receptor (beta chain) has just a few counts. What it binds is not known. The method was immunoSEQ multiplex PCR; TCRdb's version includes in-frame clones alone and lacks a portion of them. The data hold about 100,000 clones, with approximately 90% observed a single time. These data come from a study of T cell responses to AZD1222 COVID-19 vaccine. V lost 2 bases and J 0 bases, leaving 11 bases between the germline ends. The CDR3 sequence is 16 residues long. Germline lookup yields CDR1 SNHLY and CDR2 FYNNEI. Study-wide findings and caveats: Vaccination with two AZD1222 doses was followed by a rise in Spike-specific TCR breadth and depth. There were vaccine-associated CD4 TCRs across spike, dominant at 160-218 and 743-854. Targets within unmutated variant regions were reportedly found for nearly half of spike-specific TCRs. Clonal diversity was possibly underestimated, and white British individuals and females predominated among donors.

This receptor was taken from an adult in good health. This specimen was peripheral blood, taken on day 0 of AZD1222 vaccination. J is TRBJ1-3 and V is TRBV2, with a possible D match to TRBD1 (5 bases). The CDR3 nucleotides read TGTGCCAGCAGTGAATCCGGACAACTCTCTGGAAACACCATATATTTT. Residues: CASSESGQLSGNTIYF.